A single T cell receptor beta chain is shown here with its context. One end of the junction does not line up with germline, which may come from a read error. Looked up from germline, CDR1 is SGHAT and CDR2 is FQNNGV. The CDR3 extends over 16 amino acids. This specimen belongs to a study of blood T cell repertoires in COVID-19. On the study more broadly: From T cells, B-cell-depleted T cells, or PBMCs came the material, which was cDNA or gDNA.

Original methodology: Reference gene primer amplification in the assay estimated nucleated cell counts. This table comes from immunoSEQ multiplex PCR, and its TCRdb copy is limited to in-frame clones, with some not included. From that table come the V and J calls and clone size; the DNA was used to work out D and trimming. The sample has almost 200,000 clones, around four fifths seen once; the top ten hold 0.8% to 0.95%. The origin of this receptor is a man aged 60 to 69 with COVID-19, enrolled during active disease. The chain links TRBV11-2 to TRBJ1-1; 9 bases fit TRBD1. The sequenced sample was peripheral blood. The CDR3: CASSSPSGTGNAEAFF. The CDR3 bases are TGTGCCAGCAGCTCCCCTTCGGGGACAGGGAACGCTGAAGCTTTCTTT.